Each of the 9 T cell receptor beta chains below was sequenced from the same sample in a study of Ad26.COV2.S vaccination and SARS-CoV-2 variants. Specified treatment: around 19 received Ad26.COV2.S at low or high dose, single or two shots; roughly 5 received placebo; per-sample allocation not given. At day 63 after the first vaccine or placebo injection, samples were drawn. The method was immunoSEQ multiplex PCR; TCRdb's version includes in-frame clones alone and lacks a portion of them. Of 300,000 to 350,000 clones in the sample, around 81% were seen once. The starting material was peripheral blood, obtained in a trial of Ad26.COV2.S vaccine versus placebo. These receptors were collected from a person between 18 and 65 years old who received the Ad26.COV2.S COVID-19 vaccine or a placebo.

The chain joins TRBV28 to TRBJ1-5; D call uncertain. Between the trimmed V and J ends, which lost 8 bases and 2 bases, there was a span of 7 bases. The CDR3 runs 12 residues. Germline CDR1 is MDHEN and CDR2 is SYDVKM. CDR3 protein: CASSRGNQPQHF. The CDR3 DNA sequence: TGTGCCAGCTCCCGGGGCAATCAGCCCCAGCATTTT.

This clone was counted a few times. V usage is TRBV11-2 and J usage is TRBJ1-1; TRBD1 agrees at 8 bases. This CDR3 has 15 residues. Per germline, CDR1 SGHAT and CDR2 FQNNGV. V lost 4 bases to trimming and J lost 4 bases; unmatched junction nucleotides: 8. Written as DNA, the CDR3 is TGTGCCAGCAGCTATATCGACAGGGGCGGCACTGAAGCTTTCTTT. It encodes CASSYIDRGGTEAFF. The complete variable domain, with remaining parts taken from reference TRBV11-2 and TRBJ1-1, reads EAGVAQSPRYKIIEKRQSVAFWCNPISGHATLYWYQQILGQGPKLLIQFQNNGVVDDSQLPKDRFSAERLKGVDSTLKIQPAKLEDSAVYLCASSYIDRGGTEAFFGQGTRLTVV.

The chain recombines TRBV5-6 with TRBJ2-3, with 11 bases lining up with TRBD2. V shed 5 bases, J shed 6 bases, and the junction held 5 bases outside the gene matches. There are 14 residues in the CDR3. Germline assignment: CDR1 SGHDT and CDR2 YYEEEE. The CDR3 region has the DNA TGTGCCAGCAGGCACCCTAGCGGGGGGGATACGCAGTATTTT. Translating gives CASRHPSGGDTQYF.

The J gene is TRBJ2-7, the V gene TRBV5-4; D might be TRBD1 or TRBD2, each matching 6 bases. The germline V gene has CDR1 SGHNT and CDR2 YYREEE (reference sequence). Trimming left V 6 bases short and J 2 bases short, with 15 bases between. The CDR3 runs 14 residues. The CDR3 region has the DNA TGTGCCAGCACTACCCGGGGGCAAACCTACGAGCAGTACTTC. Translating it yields CASTTRGQTYEQYF. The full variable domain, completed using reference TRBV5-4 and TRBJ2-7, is ETGVTQSPTHLIKTRGQQVTLRCSSQSGHNTVSWYQQALGQGPQFIFQYYREEENGRGNFPPRFSGLQFPNYSSELNVNALELDDSALYLCASTTRGQTYEQYFGPGTRLTVT.

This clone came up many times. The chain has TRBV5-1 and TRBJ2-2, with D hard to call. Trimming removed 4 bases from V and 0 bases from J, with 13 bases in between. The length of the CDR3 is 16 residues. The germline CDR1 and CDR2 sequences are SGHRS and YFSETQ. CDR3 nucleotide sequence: TGCGCCAGCAGCGTCGAAGGGCCGACGAACACCGGGGAGCTGTTTTTT. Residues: CASSVEGPTNTGELFF. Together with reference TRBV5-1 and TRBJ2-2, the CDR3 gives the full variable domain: KAGVTQTPRYLIKTRGQQVTLSCSPISGHRSVSWYQQTPGQGLQFLFEYFSETQRNKGNFPGRFSGRQFSNSRSEMNVSTLELGDSALYLCASSVEGPTNTGELFFGEGSRLTVL.

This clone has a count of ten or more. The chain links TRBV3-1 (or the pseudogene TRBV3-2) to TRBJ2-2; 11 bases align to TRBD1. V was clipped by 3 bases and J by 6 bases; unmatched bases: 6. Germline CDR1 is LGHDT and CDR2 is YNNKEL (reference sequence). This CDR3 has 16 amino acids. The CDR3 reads CASSHLRDRGSGELFF. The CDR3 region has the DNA TGTGCCAGCAGCCACCTCCGGGACAGGGGGTCCGGGGAGCTGTTTTTT.

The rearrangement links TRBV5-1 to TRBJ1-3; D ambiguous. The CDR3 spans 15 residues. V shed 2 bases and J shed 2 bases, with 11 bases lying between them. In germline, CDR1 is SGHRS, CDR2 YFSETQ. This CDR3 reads CASSLSRSAGNTIYF. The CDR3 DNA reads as TGCGCCAGCAGCTTATCCAGGTCGGCTGGAAACACCATATATTTT. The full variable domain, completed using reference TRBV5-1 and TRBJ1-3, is KAGVTQTPRYLIKTRGQQVTLSCSPISGHRSVSWYQQTPGQGLQFLFEYFSETQRNKGNFPGRFSGRQFSNSRSEMNVSTLELGDSALYLCASSLSRSAGNTIYFGEGSWLTVV.

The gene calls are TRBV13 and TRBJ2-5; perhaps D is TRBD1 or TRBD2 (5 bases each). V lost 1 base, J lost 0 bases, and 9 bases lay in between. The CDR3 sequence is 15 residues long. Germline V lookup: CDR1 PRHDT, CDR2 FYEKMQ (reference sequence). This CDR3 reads CASSLVGEYQETQYF. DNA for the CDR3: TGTGCCAGCAGCTTAGTGGGGGAGTACCAAGAGACCCAGTACTTC.

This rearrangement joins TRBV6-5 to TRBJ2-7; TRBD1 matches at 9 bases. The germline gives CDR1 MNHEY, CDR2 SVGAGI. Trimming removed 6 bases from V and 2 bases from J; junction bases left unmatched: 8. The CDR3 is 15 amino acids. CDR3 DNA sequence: TGTGCCAGCAGGACGACTACAGGGGGCCCCTACGAGCAGTACTTC. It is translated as CASRTTTGGPYEQYF.